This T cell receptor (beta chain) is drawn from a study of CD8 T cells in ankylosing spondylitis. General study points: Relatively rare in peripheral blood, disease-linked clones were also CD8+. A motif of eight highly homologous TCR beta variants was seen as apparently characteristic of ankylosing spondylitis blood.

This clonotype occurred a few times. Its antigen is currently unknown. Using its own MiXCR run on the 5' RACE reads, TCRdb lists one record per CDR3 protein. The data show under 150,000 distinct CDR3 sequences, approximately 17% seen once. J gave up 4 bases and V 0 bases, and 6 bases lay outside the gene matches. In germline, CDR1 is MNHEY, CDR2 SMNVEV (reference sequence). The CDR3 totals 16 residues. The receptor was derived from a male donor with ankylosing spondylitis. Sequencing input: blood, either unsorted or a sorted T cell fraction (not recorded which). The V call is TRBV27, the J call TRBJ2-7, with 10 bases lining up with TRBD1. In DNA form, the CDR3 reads TGTGCCAGCAGTTTATCCGGGACAGGGGATTTTTACGAGCAGTACTTC. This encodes CASSLSGTGDFYEQYF.